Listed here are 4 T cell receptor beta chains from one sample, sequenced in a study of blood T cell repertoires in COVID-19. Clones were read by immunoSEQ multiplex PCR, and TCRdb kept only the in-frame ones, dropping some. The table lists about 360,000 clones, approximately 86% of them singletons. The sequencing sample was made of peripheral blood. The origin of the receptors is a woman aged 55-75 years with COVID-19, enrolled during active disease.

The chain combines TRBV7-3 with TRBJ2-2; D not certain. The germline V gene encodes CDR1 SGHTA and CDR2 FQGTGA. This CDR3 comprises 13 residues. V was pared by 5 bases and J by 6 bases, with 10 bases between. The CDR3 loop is CASSPRIAGELFF. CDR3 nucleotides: TGTGCCAGCAGCCCGCGTATTGCCGGGGAGCTGTTTTTT.

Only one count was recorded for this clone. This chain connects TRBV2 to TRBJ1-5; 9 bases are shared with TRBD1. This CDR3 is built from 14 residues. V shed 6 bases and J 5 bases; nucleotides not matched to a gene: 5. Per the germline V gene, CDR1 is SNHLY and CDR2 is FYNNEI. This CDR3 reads CASRAGTGYQPQHF. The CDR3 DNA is TGTGCCAGCAGGGCGGGGACAGGGTATCAGCCCCAGCATTTT.

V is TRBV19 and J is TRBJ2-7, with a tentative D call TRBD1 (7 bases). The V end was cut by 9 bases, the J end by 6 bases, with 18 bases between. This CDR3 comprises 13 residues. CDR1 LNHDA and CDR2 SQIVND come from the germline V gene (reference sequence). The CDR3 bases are TGTGCCAGCGGGGGCGGAGGGGGCAGCGAGCAGTACTTC. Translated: CASGGGGGSEQYF.

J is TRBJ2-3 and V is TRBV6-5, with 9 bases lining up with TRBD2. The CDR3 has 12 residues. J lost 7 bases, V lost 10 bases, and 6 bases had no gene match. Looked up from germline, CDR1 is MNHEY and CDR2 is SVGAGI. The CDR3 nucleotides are TGTGCCACCGGCGGGGGGGCATATACGCAGTATTTT. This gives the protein CATGGGAYTQYF.